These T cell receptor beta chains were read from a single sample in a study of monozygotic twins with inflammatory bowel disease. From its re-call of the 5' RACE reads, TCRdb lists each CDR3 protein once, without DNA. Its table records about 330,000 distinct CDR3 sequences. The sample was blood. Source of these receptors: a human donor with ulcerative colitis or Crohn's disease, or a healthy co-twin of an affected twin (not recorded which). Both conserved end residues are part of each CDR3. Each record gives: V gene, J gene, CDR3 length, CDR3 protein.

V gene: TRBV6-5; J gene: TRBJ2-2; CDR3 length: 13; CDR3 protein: CASTKWGSGELFF
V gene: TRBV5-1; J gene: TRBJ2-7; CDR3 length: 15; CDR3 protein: CASSLEGTGGLEQYF
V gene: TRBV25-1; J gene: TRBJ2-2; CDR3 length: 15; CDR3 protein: CASSEWNSHTGELFF
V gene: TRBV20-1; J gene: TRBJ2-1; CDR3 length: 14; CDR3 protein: CSARSDFRGQEQFF
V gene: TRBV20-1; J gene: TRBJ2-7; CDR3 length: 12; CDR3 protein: CSAVTGTYEQYF
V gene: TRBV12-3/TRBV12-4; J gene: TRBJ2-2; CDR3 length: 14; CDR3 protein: CASSSTENTGELFF
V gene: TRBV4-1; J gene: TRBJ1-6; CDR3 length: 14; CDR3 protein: CASSQEGYNSPLHF
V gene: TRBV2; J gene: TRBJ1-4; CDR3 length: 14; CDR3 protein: CASRIDRLNEKLFF
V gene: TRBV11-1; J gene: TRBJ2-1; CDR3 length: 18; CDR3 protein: CASRPKGLAGGFGNEQFF
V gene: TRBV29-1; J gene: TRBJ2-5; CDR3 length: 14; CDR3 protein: CSADPKTGVETQYF